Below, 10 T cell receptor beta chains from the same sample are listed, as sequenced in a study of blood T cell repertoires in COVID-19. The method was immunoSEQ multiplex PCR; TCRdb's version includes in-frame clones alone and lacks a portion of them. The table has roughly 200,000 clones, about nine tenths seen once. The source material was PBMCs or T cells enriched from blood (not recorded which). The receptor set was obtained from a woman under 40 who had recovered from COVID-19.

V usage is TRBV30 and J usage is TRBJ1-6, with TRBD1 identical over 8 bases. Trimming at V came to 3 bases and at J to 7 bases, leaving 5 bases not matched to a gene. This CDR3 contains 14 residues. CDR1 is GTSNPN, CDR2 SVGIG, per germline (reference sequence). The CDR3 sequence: CAWSLGQGNSPLHF. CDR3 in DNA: TGTGCCTGGAGCCTAGGACAGGGAAATTCACCCCTCCACTTT.

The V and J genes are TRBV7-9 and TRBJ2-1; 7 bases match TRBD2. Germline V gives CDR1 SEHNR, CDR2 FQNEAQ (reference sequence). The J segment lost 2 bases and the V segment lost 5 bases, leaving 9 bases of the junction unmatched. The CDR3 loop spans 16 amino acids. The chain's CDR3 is CASSHSASGPYNEQFF. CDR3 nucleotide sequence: TGTGCCAGCAGCCATAGCGCTAGCGGACCCTACAATGAGCAGTTCTTC.

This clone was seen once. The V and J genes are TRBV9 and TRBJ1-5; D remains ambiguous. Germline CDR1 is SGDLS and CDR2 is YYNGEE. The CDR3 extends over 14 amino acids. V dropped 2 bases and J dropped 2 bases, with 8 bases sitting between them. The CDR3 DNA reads TGTGCCAGCAGCGTTAGCGGTGGCAATCAGCCCCAGCATTTT. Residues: CASSVSGGNQPQHF.

The CDR3 sequence: CASSSKGREVNTEAFF. In DNA form, the CDR3 reads TGTGCCAGCAGTTCAAAAGGACGGGAGGTGAACACTGAAGCTTTCTTT. The J gene is TRBJ1-1, the V gene TRBV27; D is undetermined. The ends were cut back, 4 bases at V and 0 bases at J, with 15 bases in the middle. CDR1 and CDR2 from the germline V gene are MNHEY and SMNVEV (reference sequence). The CDR3 has 16 amino acids.

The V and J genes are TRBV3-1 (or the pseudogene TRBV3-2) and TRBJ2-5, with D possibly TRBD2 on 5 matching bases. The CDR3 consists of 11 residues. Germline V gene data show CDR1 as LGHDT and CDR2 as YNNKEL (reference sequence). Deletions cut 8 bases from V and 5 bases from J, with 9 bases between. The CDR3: CASGSVETQYF. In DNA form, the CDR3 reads TGTGCCAGCGGGAGTGTTGAGACCCAGTACTTC.

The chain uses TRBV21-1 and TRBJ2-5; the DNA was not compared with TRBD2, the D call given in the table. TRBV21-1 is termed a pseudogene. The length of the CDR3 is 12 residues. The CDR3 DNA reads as TGTGCCGGGAGCGCGTTACAAGAGACCCAGTACTTC. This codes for CAGSALQETQYF.

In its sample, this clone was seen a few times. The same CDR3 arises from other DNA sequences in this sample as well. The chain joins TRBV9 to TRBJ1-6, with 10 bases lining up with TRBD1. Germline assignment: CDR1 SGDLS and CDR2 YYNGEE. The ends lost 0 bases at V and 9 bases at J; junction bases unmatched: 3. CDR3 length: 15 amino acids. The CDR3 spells CASSVGTGGSSPLHF. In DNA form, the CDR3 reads TGTGCCAGCAGCGTAGGGACAGGGGGAAGTTCACCCCTCCACTTT. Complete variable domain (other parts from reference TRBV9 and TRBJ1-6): DSGVTQTPKHLITATGQRVTLRCSPRSGDLSVYWYQQSLDQGLQFLIQYYNGEERAKGNILERFSAQQFPDLHSELNLSSLELGDSALYFCASSVGTGGSSPLHFGNGTRLTVT.

The DNA of the CDR3 is TGCGCCAGCAGCTCGGGACAGGGGACCACCGGGGAGCTGTTTTTT. Translation gives CASSSGQGTTGELFF. The chain couples TRBV5-1 to TRBJ2-2, with 10 bases aligning to TRBD1. CDR1 is SGHRS and CDR2 is YFSETQ in the germline V gene. There are 15 residues in the CDR3. Losses at the gene ends were 3 bases for V and 4 bases for J; bases not matched to a gene: 3.

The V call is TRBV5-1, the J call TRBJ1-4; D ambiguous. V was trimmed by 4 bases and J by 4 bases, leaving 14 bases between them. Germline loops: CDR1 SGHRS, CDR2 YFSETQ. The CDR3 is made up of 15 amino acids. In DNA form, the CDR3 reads TGCGCCAGCAGCCCTACTAACCCCCTTAATGAAAAACTGTTTTTT. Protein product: CASSPTNPLNEKLFF.

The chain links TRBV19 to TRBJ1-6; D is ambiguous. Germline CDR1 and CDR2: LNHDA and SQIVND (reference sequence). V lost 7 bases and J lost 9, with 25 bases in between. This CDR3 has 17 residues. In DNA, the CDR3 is TGTGCCAGTACCATGACTCAATGGGAGATTGGATTTTCACCCCTCCACTTT. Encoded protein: CASTMTQWEIGFSPLHF.